Each of the 28 T cell receptor beta chains below was sequenced from the same sample in a study of T cells in women clearing cervical HPV infection. Sequencing was performed with immunoSEQ multiplex PCR; in TCRdb, only in-frame clones are kept and a portion is missing. The sample has about 20,000 clones; the top ten hold under 8.5%. The sequenced sample consisted of blood buffy coat. These receptor sequences come from a woman aged 18 to 75 with a cervical HPV16 infection that either progressed to CIN3+ or cleared (not recorded which).

This CDR3 is CASSADRSGTQYF. Incomplete CDR3 DNA: TGTGCCAGCAGTGCGGACAGATCAGGGACC. The chain couples TRBV27 to TRBJ2-5; D is possibly TRBD1 (6 bases). The observed sequence ends 3 residues before the CDR3 terminus, with the missing tail filled in from the germline J gene. Trimming shortened V by 5 bases and J by 7 bases, and 14 bases separated the two germline ends. Germline CDR1 MNHEY, CDR2 SMNVEV (reference sequence). CDR3 length equals 13 residues.

In regard to this clone: Read coverage stops 3 residues before the CDR3 terminus; the germline J gene supplies the remainder. The V and J genes are TRBV6-2 or TRBV6-3 and TRBJ2-1; tentatively, D is TRBD2 (5 bases). The CDR3 has 16 residues. Germline assignment: CDR1 MNHEY and CDR2 SVGEGT. The germline V and J ends were trimmed by 6 bases and 0 bases, with 15 bases remaining between them. The chain's CDR3 is CASSRLGGSSYNEQFF. The CDR3 bases that were read are TGTGCCAGCAGCCGTCTTGGCGGGTCCTCCTACAATGAG.

A word on this clone: The read ends 3 residues early relative to the CDR3; the germline J gene fills the gap. The rearrangement links TRBV15 to TRBJ2-3, with 12 positions matching TRBD2. Germline assignment: CDR1 LNHNV and CDR2 YYDKDF (reference sequence). With V trimmed by 7 bases and J by 6 bases, 11 bases remained unmatched. There are 16 residues in the CDR3. Partial CDR3 DNA: TGTGCCACCACCCGACTAGCGGGAGTCGGGGGGGATACG. Protein product: CATTRLAGVGGDT. The full CDR3 protein is CATTRLAGVGGDTQYF.

Points on this clone: The read terminates 3 residues before the CDR3 end, so the remaining end is supplied by the germline J gene. The genes are TRBV7-9 and TRBJ1-1; D not resolved. The CDR3 runs 13 residues. Germline CDR1 reads SEHNR; CDR2 reads FQNEAQ (reference sequence). Trimming cost V 6 bases and J 3 bases, with 11 bases left between them. CDR3 loop: CASRFQEDTEAFF. Incomplete CDR3 DNA: TGTGCCAGCAGATTCCAGGAGGACACTGAA.

A note on this clone: Read coverage stops 3 residues before the CDR3 terminus; the germline J gene supplies the remainder. This chain connects TRBV27 to TRBJ2-1, with 7 positions matching TRBD2. The CDR3 spans 16 residues. V trimming: 3 bases; J trimming: 5 bases; junction bases outside the gene matches: 10. CDR1 is MNHEY, CDR2 SMNVEV, per germline (reference sequence). Incomplete CDR3 DNA: TGTGCCAGCAGTTTTTTTGCGGGAGTTCCCAACAATGAG. Translation gives CASSFFAGVPNNE. The CDR3 in its entirety is CASSFFAGVPNNEQFF.

As to this clone: The read ends 3 residues before the CDR3 terminus; that terminus is restored from the germline J gene. The chain couples TRBV7-3 to TRBJ2-6; D may be TRBD1 (6 bases). CDR3 size: 15 residues. Trimming left V 5 bases short and J 0 bases short, with 8 bases between. Germline V gene sequence: CDR1 SGHTA, CDR2 FQGTGA. The sequenced part of the CDR3 DNA is TGTGCCAGCAGCCAACAGGGCTCTGGGGCCAACGTC. Protein: CASSQQGSGANV. The whole CDR3 protein reads CASSQQGSGANVLTF.

Note on this clone: Read sequence stops 3 residues before the CDR3 end, and the germline J gene provides the missing end. The genes are TRBV5-6 and TRBJ2-3; TRBD1 agrees at 9 bases. The germline gives CDR1 SGHDT, CDR2 YYEEEE. This CDR3 has 15 amino acids. The sequenced CDR3 bases are TGTGCCAGCAGCTTGGGGACAGGGGTCAATCAGCCG. It translates to CASSLGTGVNQP. The entire CDR3 protein is CASSLGTGVNQPQYF.

In the case of this clone: The read terminates 3 residues before the CDR3 end, so the remaining end is supplied by the germline J gene. The rearrangement joins TRBV13 to TRBJ1-4; 11 bases map to TRBD1. CDR3 size: 17 residues. The germline CDR1 and CDR2 sequences are PRHDT and FYEKMQ (reference sequence). The CDR3 spells CASSPLGTGGPNSPLFF. Incomplete CDR3 DNA: TGTGCCAGCAGCCCCCTCGGGACAGGGGGTCCTAATTCACCA.

As regards this clone: The CDR3 extends 3 residues past the end of the read, so its final part is completed from the germline J gene. This chain uses TRBV11-3 with TRBJ2-1; D gene ambiguous. V lost 2 bases and J lost 7, with 15 bases in between. The CDR3 has 15 residues. Germline lookup yields CDR1 SGHNT and CDR2 YENEEA. The CDR3: CASSLRQSGGNEQFF. The part of the CDR3 DNA that was read is TGTGCCAGCAGCTTAAGGCAATCGGGTGGGAATGAG.

On this clone: Read coverage stops 3 residues before the CDR3 terminus; the germline J gene supplies the remainder. This chain joins TRBV18 and TRBJ1-2; 7 nucleotides line up with TRBD1. The CDR3 sequence is 13 residues long. Germline V gene data show CDR1 as KGHSH and CDR2 as LQKENI. CDR3 DNA, as far as it was read: TGTGCCAGCTCACCCCGCGGACAGGACATC. Translation gives CASSPRGQDI. The entire CDR3 reads CASSPRGQDIYTF.

Worth noting for this clone: The junction departs from germline at one end; a sequencing error may be responsible. The missing CDR3 end, 3 residues past where the read stops, is filled in from the germline J gene. V usage is TRBV7-7 and J usage is TRBJ2-1; D may be TRBD1 (6 bases). The V gene's germline CDR1 is SSHAT and CDR2 FNYEAQ (reference sequence). The CDR3 runs to 16 residues. The CDR3 protein is CASSLEGLQGRNEQFF. The CDR3 bases that were read are TGTGCTAGCAGCTTAGAAGGGTTACAGGGCCGGAATGAG.

As for this clone: The CDR3 end lies 3 residues beyond the end of the read and is filled in from the germline J gene. The chain carries TRBV19 and TRBJ1-2; 7 nucleotides agree with TRBD1. The CDR3 runs to 14 residues. Germline V CDR1 and CDR2: LNHDA, SQIVND (reference sequence). The trim removed 5 bases at V and 5 bases at J, leaving 8 bases unmatched. Here the CDR3 reads CASSRQGQLYGYTF. The CDR3 DNA, read in part, is TGTGCCAGTAGTCGGCAGGGACAGCTTTATGGC. The complete variable domain, with remaining parts taken from reference TRBV19 and TRBJ1-2, reads DGGITQSPKYLFRKEGQNVTLSCEQNLNHDAMYWYRQDPGQGLRLIYYSQIVNDFQKGDIAEGYSVSREKKESFPLTVTSAQKNPTAFYLCASSRQGQLYGYTFGSGTRLTVV.

Comments on this clone: The CDR3 is cut off 3 residues early in the read; its end comes from the germline J gene. The chain uses TRBV6-1 and TRBJ1-2; D is unresolved. CDR3 length: 17 residues. Germline V gene lookup returns CDR1 MNHNS and CDR2 SASEGT. The CDR3 sequence: CASSEAWRLYSNQPYTF. Incomplete CDR3 DNA: TGTGCCAGCAGTGAAGCGTGGCGGCTTTATAGCAATCAGCCC.

On this clone itself: The CDR3 goes on 3 residues after the read ends, and that part is filled in from the germline J gene. The sample carries other DNA sequences with the same CDR3. The chain has TRBV18 and TRBJ1-1; TRBD1 might be the D (5 bases). Per the germline V gene, CDR1 is KGHSH and CDR2 is LQKENI. The CDR3 consists of 14 residues. The part of the CDR3 DNA that was read is TGTGCCAGCTCACGACAGCCCTACCAAGAGACC. As protein: CASSRQPYQET. The whole CDR3 sequence is CASSRQPYQETAFF. Looking up the rest from reference TRBV18 and TRBJ1-1 gives the full variable domain: NAGVMQNPRHLVRRRGQEARLRCSPMKGHSHVYWYRQLPEEGLKFMVYLQKENIIDESGMPKERFSAEFPKEGPSILRIQQVVRGDSAAYFCASSRQPYQETAFFGQGTRLTVV.

This clone is called large based on its frequency. Read coverage stops 3 residues before the CDR3 terminus; the germline J gene supplies the remainder. The V and J genes are TRBV20-1 and TRBJ1-5, with 8 nucleotides matching TRBD1. The CDR3 has 13 amino acids. The trim removed 6 bases at V and 5 bases at J, leaving 6 bases unmatched. Germline V CDR1 and CDR2: DFQATT, SNEGSKA (reference sequence). The CDR3: CSASDRVDQPQHF. The part of the CDR3 DNA that was read is TGCAGTGCGTCGGACAGGGTAGATCAGCCC.

About this clone: The missing CDR3 end, 3 residues past where the read stops, is filled in from the germline J gene. The genes are TRBV13 and TRBJ2-3; 7 bases are a match to TRBD2. Germline V gene sequence: CDR1 PRHDT, CDR2 FYEKMQ (reference sequence). CDR3 length: 14 residues. Trimming took 7 bases from V and 2 from J; bases not matched to a gene: 6. The sequenced part of the CDR3 DNA is TGTGCCAGCACCCCCGGGACTAACACAGATACG. Amino acids: CASTPGTNTDT. In full, the CDR3 reads CASTPGTNTDTQYF.

Concerning this clone: The CDR3 goes on 3 residues after the read ends, and that part is filled in from the germline J gene. The J gene is TRBJ1-2, the V gene TRBV7-9, with 8 bases matching TRBD1. Germline assignment: CDR1 SEHNR and CDR2 FQNEAQ (reference sequence). Losses at the gene ends were 5 bases for V and 7 bases for J; bases not matched to a gene: 6. The CDR3 runs 13 residues. Incomplete CDR3 DNA: TGTGCCAGCAGCGTATCGACAGGGGCTGGC. It yields the protein CASSVSTGAG. The entire CDR3 is CASSVSTGAGYTF. Full variable domain (rest looked up from reference TRBV7-9 and TRBJ1-2): DTGVSQNPRHKITKRGQNVTFRCDPISEHNRLYWYRQTLGQGPEFLTYFQNEAQLEKSRLLSDRFSAERPKGSFSTLEIQRTEQGDSAMYLCASSVSTGAGYTFGSGTRLTVV.

About this clone: The read ends 3 residues shy of where the CDR3 ends; the end is completed using the germline J gene. This rearrangement joins TRBV20-1 to TRBJ2-2, with D tentatively TRBD1 (5 bases). Germline CDR1 is DFQATT and CDR2 is SNEGSKA (reference sequence). CDR3 length: 15 residues. The CDR3 bases that were read are TGCAGTGCTAGTAATGATAAGGCTGGGGCCAACGTG. Amino acid sequence: CSASNDKAGANV. The CDR3 as a whole reads CSASNDKAGANVLFF.

Remarks on this clone: The observed sequence ends 3 residues before the CDR3 terminus, with the missing tail filled in from the germline J gene. V usage is TRBV9 and J usage is TRBJ1-3, with D uncertain. From germline, CDR1 is SGDLS and CDR2 YYNGEE. The CDR3 is made up of 13 amino acids. The ends were cut back, 4 bases at V and 2 bases at J, with 7 bases in the middle. CDR3 residues: CASSLIPGNTIYF. The CDR3 DNA, read in part, is TGTGCCAGCAGCCTAATTCCTGGAAACACC.

About this clone itself: The read terminates 3 residues ahead of where the CDR3 ends, so the germline J gene completes it. The V and J genes are TRBV6-1 and TRBJ2-1; D may be TRBD2 (6 bases). This CDR3 region has 14 residues. V was cut by 3 bases and J by 7 bases, with 13 bases left in between. Germline CDR1 reads MNHNS; CDR2 reads SASEGT. The CDR3 sequence is CASSDDGGFNEQFF. The sequenced CDR3 bases are TGTGCCAGCAGTGATGATGGGGGGTTTAATGAG.

Concerning this clone: The read finishes 3 residues shy of the CDR3 end, and the germline J gene is used to complete it. This chain links TRBV7-8 with TRBJ2-5, with TRBD2 matching 10 bases. Germline V lookup: CDR1 SGHVS, CDR2 FQNEAQ. J lost 2 bases, V lost 1 base, and 4 bases had no gene match. The CDR3 has 16 amino acids. The CDR3 loop is CASSLGPSGSQETQYF. The sequenced part of the CDR3 DNA is TGTGCCAGCAGCTTAGGTCCTAGCGGGAGTCAAGAGACC.

A word on this clone: Coverage ceases 3 residues before the CDR3 finishes, and the germline J gene fills in the end. The V gene is TRBV19, the J gene TRBJ1-2, with 8 nucleotides matching TRBD1. The germline V gene has CDR1 LNHDA and CDR2 SQIVND (reference sequence). The CDR3 extends over 16 amino acids. With 4 bases clipped from V and 4 bases from J, the junction kept 11 bases outside the gene matches. CDR3 sequence: CASSTPGTGTTYGYTF. CDR3 DNA (partial): TGTGCCAGTAGTACGCCGGGGACAGGTACCACCTATGGC.

About this clone itself: Coverage ceases 3 residues before the CDR3 finishes, and the germline J gene fills in the end. The rearrangement joins TRBV7-9 to TRBJ2-3; no clear D. This CDR3 is 13 amino acids long. Germline values: CDR1 SEHNR, CDR2 FQNEAQ (reference sequence). The part of the CDR3 DNA that was read is TGTGCCAGCAGCGCCCAGGCCGAAGAGACG. The encoded protein is CASSAQAEET. The entire CDR3 protein reads CASSAQAEETQYF.

The sequenced CDR3 bases are TGCGCCAGCAGTCAAAGGACAGGGGTAAACTATGGC. Protein: CASSQRTGVNYG. The whole CDR3 reads CASSQRTGVNYGYTF. The chain links TRBV23-1 to TRBJ1-2; 9 bases map to TRBD1. The CDR3 extends 3 residues past the end of the read, so its final part is completed from the germline J gene. TRBV23-1 is classed as an ORF, of uncertain function. CDR3 length: 15 amino acids. Trimming at V came to 2 bases and at J to 2 bases, leaving 3 bases not matched to a gene.

A note on this clone: The CDR3 goes on 3 residues after the read ends, and that part is filled in from the germline J gene. The V and J genes are TRBV29-1 and TRBJ2-1; D might be TRBD2 (6 bases). CDR1 and CDR2 from the germline V gene are SQVTM and ANQGSEA. This CDR3 is built from 13 residues. The V end lost 8 bases, the J end lost 8 bases, and 19 bases lay between the germline ends. The CDR3 bases that were read are TGCAGCTACCGGGACTCCAATTCCCATGAG. This gives the protein CSYRDSNSHE. The whole CDR3 protein reads CSYRDSNSHEQFF.

About this clone itself: The junction does not match germline at one end; this may be a read error. The sequence runs out 3 residues before the end of the CDR3; the remainder is reconstructed from the germline J gene. The chain joins TRBV7-7 to TRBJ2-3; TRBD1 aligns across 7 bases. There are 16 residues in the CDR3. CDR1 is SSHAT and CDR2 is FNYEAQ in the germline V gene (reference sequence). The sequenced CDR3 bases are TGTGCTAGCAGCTTAGGGATAGACAGGGCTAAAGAGACG. It codes for CASSLGIDRAKET. The whole CDR3 protein reads CASSLGIDRAKETQYF.

With respect to this clone: The CDR3 end is not reached by the read, which stops 3 residues before it; the germline J gene fills it in. The genes are TRBV27 and TRBJ2-7, with 13 bases that match TRBD2. In germline, CDR1 is MNHEY, CDR2 SMNVEV (reference sequence). Trimming took 4 bases from V and 2 from J; bases not matched to a gene: 5. The CDR3 spans 16 residues. The CDR3 region is CASSSPTSGRTYEQYF. The sequenced part of the CDR3 DNA is TGTGCCAGCAGTTCTCCGACTAGCGGGAGGACCTACGAG.

Worth noting for this clone: The read falls 3 residues short of the CDR3 end, and the missing part is taken from the germline J gene. This chain connects TRBV19 to TRBJ2-3; D possibly uses TRBD1 or TRBD2 (5 bases each). Per the germline V gene, CDR1 is LNHDA and CDR2 is SQIVND (reference sequence). V dropped 3 bases and J dropped 5 bases, with 18 bases sitting between them. The CDR3 totals 16 residues. Partial CDR3 DNA: TGTGCCAGTAGTATGGAGGACACCCCTCCCAGAGATACG. Its translation is CASSMEDTPPRDT. In full, the CDR3 is CASSMEDTPPRDTQYF.